This TCR beta chain was captured in a study of T-cell memory formation after mild COVID-19. About the study: TCR clusters mostly belonged to single donors.

Sample barcodes and UMIs were carried by the TCR alpha and TCR beta cDNA libraries that 5'RACE generated with constant-segment primers. TCRdb re-called the 5' RACE reads through MiXCR, storing one row per CDR3 protein. The sample carries 85,000 to 120,000 distinct CDR3 sequences, approximately 15% recorded once. With regard to this clonotype: The junction departs from the called germline gene at one end, perhaps through a read error.

This sequence originates from an adult woman who had mild COVID-19 (a few samples of this study predate the infection). Cell type and time point are not known. Sequenced input: PBMCs or a T cell subset sorted from them (not recorded which).

The CDR3 protein is CASSPGPSSHEQYF. The CDR3 DNA is TGCGCCAGCAGCCCGGGCCCCAGCTCCCACGAGCAGTACTTC. The V gene is TRBV5-1, the J gene TRBJ2-7; no reliable D call. Germline V gene lookup returns CDR1 SGHRS and CDR2 YFSETQ. The CDR3 loop spans 14 amino acids.